This T cell receptor beta chain was captured by sequencing in a study of cytomegalovirus exposure and HLA in healthy donors. The PCR was carried out with 60 Vbeta primers and 13 Jbeta primers. Here immunoSEQ multiplex PCR was the method, and the copy in TCRdb shows in-frame clones only, minus some. The sample yields approximately 200,000 clones, roughly three quarters seen once. The CDR3 length is 13 residues. With 5 bases clipped from V and 1 base from J, the junction kept 1 base outside the gene matches. The germline V gene encodes CDR1 SSHAT and CDR2 FNYEAQ (reference sequence). The chain uses TRBV7-7 and TRBJ1-1; 7 bases map to TRBD1. The receptor comes from a woman between 18 and 30 years old in good health and CMV-seronegative. The sample consisted of PBMCs. CDR3 bases: TGTGCCAGCAGCCGGGACAGGAACACTGAAGCTTTCTTT. As protein: CASSRDRNTEAFF.